This TCR beta chain was identified in a study of T cells in Graves' hyperthyroidism and ophthalmopathy. Investigators excluded patients with uncontrolled infection, other autoimmune disease, pregnancy or lactation. The PBMCs had their origin in approximately 10 ml of fresh peripheral blood. As concerns this clonotype: No antigen is known for it.

Study-wide findings and caveats: Blood shared most expanded thyroid clonotypes above 0.001.

The TCR beta CDR3 regions underwent amplification using RNA transcripts as the source. Researchers ran a first-round RT-PCR on the TCR CDR3 using the HTBI primer set. TCRdb used MiXCR to reprocess the multiplex PCR reads, holding one entry per CDR3 protein. The table lists nearly 600,000 distinct CDR3 sequences, 13% to 15% of them singletons. There are 14 residues in the CDR3. The J segment lost 3 bases and the V segment lost 10 bases, leaving 10 bases of the junction unmatched. Germline V gene lookup returns CDR1 MNHEY and CDR2 SVGEGT. Sequenced material: blood. The chain has TRBV6-2 or TRBV6-3 and TRBJ2-7; 9 nucleotides line up with TRBD1. This TCR derives from a woman aged 18-29 years with Graves' ophthalmopathy. CDR3 nucleotide sequence: TGTGCCACCTCCGGGACAGGGATTCTCTACGAGCAGTACTTC. Translated: CATSGTGILYEQYF.